A selection of T cell receptor beta chains follows, all from one sample in a study of cytomegalovirus exposure and HLA in healthy donors. Profiled with immunoSEQ multiplex PCR; TCRdb holds only in-frame clones, not every one. The sample has about 150,000 clones, around four fifths seen once; the top ten hold around 2.5%. Specimen: PBMCs. Source of these receptors: a boy aged 2 to 9 in good health and CMV-seronegative. CDR3s include the opening cysteine and the closing phenylalanine or tryptophan. Each record gives: J gene, V gene, clone size, D gene, CDR3 protein, CDR3 DNA. The D gene is left open where the match is weak. Some rows have no size entry. The others give once, few or many, or a class for an expanded clone.

>TRBJ2-7|TRBV29-1|NA|TRBD1
CSVFGTGEYEQYF
TGCAGCGTGTTCGGGACAGGGGAATACGAGCAGTACTTC
>TRBJ1-2|TRBV2|NA|NA
CASSTGLSGYTF
TGTGCCAGCAGCACAGGGCTATCTGGCTATACCTTC
>TRBJ2-7|TRBV25-1|NA|NA
CASSEDAGRGYEQYF
TGTGCCAGCAGTGAGGATGCGGGACGGGGCTACGAGCAGTACTTC
>TRBJ1-1|TRBV10-3|NA|NA
CAISESEGVTEAFF
TGTGCCATCAGTGAGTCCGAGGGGGTCACTGAAGCTTTCTTT
>TRBJ2-5|TRBV19|NA|TRBD1
CASGGQGAKTQYF
TGTGCCAGTGGAGGACAGGGGGCAAAGACCCAGTACTTC
>TRBJ2-3|TRBV11-2|NA|NA
CASSTGSVTDTQYF
TGTGCCAGCAGCACAGGGTCCGTCACAGATACGCAGTATTTT
>TRBJ2-3|TRBV5-1|NA|TRBD2
CASSPRKRDFGTDMQYF
TGCGCCAGCAGCCCGAGGAAGCGGGACTTCGGCACAGATATGCAGTATTTT
>TRBJ2-3|TRBV28|NA|TRBD1
CASRYRQGSLDTQYF
TGTGCCAGCAGGTATCGACAGGGGAGTTTAGATACGCAGTATTTT
>TRBJ2-3|TRBV15|NA|TRBD1
CATSRGQGYGTSTDTQYF
TGTGCCACCAGCAGGGGACAGGGCTACGGTACTAGCACAGATACGCAGTATTTT
>TRBJ1-2|TRBV7-8|NA|NA
CASSRPKSGSSYGYTF
TGTGCCAGCAGCCGCCCCAAATCCGGGTCCTCCTATGGCTACACCTTC
>TRBJ1-5|TRBV15|NA|NA
CATSRVLPTHNQPQHF
TGTGCCACCAGCAGAGTCCTCCCCACTCACAATCAGCCCCAGCATTTT
>TRBJ1-2|TRBV7-3|NA|NA
CASSLTPGENYGYTF
TGTGCCAGCAGCTTAACGCCCGGAGAGAACTATGGCTACACCTTC
>TRBJ2-1|TRBV7-2|NA|TRBD2
CASSETSGGAYNEQFF
TGTGCCAGCAGCGAGACAAGCGGGGGTGCCTACAATGAGCAGTTCTTC
>TRBJ2-1|TRBV2|NA|NA
CASSLRFEQFF
TGTGCCAGCAGTCTCCGTTTTGAGCAGTTCTTC
>TRBJ1-1|TRBV7-6|few|TRBD1
CASSPEGTARNTEAFF
TGTGCCAGCAGCCCCGAAGGGACAGCGAGGAACACTGAAGCTTTCTTT
>TRBJ2-3|TRBV6-1|once|TRBD2
CASSEFRAGSTDTQYF
TGTGCCAGCAGTGAATTTCGAGCGGGGAGCACAGATACGCAGTATTTT
>TRBJ2-7|TRBV9|NA|TRBD2
CASSASGGANSEQYF
TGTGCCAGCAGCGCTAGCGGGGGGGCTAACTCCGAGCAGTACTTC
>TRBJ2-3|TRBV5-4|NA|NA
CASSREPLPTTTDTQYF
TGTGCCAGCAGTCGGGAGCCTTTACCGACGACCACAGATACGCAGTATTTT
>TRBJ1-5|TRBV19|few|NA
CATRETCCNQPQHF
TGTGCCACTAGAGAGACATGCTGCAATCAGCCCCAGCATTTT
>TRBJ1-2|TRBV10-3|few|NA
CAISDDPEGGYTF
TGTGCCATCAGTGACGATCCGGAGGGTGGCTACACCTTC
>TRBJ2-7|TRBV6-6|NA|NA
CASSFGQWQYF
TGTGCCAGCAGTTTCGGACAGTGGCAGTACTTC
>TRBJ1-2|TRBV29-1|NA|TRBD1
CSDTQGTYGYTF
TGCAGCGATACACAGGGGACCTATGGCTACACCTTC